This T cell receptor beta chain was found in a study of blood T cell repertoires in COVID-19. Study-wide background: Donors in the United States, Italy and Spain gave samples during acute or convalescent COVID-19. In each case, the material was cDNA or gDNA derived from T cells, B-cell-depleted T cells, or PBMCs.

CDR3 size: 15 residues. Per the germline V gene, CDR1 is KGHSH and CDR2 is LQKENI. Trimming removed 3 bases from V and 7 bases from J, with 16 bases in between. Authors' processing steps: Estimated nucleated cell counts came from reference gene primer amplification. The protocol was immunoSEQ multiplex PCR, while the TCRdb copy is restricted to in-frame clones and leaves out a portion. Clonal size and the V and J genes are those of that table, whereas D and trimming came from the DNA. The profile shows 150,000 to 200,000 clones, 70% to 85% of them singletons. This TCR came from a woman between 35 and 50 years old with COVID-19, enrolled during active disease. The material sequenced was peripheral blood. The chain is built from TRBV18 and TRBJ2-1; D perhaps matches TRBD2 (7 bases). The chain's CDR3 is CASSPTLGGGNEQFF. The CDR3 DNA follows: TGTGCCAGCTCACCTACCCTGGGAGGGGGGAATGAGCAGTTCTTC. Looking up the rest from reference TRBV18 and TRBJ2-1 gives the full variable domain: NAGVMQNPRHLVRRRGQEARLRCSPMKGHSHVYWYRQLPEEGLKFMVYLQKENIIDESGMPKERFSAEFPKEGPSILRIQQVVRGDSAAYFCASSPTLGGGNEQFFGPGTRLTVL.